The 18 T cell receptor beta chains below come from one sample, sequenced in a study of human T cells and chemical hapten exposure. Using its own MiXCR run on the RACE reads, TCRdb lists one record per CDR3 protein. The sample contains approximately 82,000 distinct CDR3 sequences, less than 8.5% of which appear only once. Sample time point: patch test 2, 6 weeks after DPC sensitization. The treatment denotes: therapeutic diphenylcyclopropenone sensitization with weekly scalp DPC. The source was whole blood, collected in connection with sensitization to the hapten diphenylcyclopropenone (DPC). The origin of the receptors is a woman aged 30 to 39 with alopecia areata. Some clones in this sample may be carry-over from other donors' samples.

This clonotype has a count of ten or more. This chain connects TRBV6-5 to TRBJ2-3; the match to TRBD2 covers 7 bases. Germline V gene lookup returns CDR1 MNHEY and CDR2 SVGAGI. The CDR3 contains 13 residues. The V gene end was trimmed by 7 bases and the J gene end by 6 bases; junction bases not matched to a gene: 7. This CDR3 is CASTLDGGDTQYF. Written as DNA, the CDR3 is TGTGCCAGCACTCTCGACGGGGGGGATACGCAGTATTTT.

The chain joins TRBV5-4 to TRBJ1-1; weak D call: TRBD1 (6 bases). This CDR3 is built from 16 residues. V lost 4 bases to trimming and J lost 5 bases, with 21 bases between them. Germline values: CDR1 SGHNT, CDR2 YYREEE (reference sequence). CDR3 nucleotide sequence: TGTGCCAGCAGCCAGACCCAGGGGCTTGGAAGGACTGAAGCTTTCTTT. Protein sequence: CASSQTQGLGRTEAFF.

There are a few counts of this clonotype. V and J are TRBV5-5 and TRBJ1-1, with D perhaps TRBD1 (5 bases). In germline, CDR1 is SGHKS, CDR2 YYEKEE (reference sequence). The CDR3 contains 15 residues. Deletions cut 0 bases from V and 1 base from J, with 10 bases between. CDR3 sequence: CASSLGAGQNTEAFF. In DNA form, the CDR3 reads TGTGCCAGCAGCTTGGGGGCCGGACAGAACACTGAAGCTTTCTTT.

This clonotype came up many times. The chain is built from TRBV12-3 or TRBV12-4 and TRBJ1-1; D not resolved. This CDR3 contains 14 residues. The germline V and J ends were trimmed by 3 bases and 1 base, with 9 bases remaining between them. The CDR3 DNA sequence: TGTGCCAGCAGTTTGTCATCCGAGAACACTGAAGCTTTCTTT. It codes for CASSLSSENTEAFF.

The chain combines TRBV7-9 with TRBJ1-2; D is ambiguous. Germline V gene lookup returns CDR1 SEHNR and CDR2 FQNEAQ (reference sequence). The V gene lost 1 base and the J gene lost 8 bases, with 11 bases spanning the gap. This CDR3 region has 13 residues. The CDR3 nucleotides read TGTGCCAGCAGCTTAGTAGGATCTCCCGGCTACACCTTC. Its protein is CASSLVGSPGYTF.

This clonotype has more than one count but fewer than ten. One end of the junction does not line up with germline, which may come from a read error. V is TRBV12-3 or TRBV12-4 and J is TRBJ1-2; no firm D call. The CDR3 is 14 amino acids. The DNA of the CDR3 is TGTGCCAGCAGTTCCTGGACGGACTCCTATCGCTACACCTTC. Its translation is CASSSWTDSYRYTF.

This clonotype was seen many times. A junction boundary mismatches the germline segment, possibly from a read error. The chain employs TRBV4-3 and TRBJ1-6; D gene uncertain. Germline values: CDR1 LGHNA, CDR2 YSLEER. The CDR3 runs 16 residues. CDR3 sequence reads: CASSQDRRTLVSPLHF. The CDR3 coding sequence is TGTGCCAGCAGCCAAGATCGGAGGACTCTGGTTTCACCCCTCCACTTT.

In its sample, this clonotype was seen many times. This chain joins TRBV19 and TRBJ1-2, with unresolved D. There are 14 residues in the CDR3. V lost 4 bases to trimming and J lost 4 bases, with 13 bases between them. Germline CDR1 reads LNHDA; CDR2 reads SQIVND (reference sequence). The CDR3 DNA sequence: TGTGCCAGTAGTAAGAGACCTCCGGCCTATGGCTACACCTTC. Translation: CASSKRPPAYGYTF.

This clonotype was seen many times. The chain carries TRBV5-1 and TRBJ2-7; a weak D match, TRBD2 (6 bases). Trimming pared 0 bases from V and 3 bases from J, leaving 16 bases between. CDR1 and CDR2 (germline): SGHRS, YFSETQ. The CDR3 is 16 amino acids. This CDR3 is CASSLAMSAGSYEQYF. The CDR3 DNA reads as TGCGCCAGCAGCTTGGCCATGTCGGCCGGGAGCTACGAGCAGTACTTC.

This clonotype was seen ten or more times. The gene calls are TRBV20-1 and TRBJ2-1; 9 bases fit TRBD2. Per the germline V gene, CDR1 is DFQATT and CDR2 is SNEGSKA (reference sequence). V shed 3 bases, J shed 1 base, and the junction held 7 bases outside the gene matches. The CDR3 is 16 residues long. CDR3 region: CSASQLAGPSYNEQFF. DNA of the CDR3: TGCAGTGCTAGTCAGCTAGCGGGGCCTTCCTACAATGAGCAGTTCTTC.

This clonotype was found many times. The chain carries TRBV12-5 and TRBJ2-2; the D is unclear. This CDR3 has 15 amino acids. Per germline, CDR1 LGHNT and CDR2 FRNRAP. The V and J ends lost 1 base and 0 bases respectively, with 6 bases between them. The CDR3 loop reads CASGLGQANTGELFF. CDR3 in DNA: TGTGCTAGTGGTTTGGGGCAGGCGAACACCGGGGAGCTGTTTTTT. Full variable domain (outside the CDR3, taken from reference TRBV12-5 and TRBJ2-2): DARVTQTPRHKVTEMGQEVTMRCQPILGHNTVFWYRQTMMQGLELLAYFRNRAPLDDSGMPKDRFSAEMPDATLATLKIQPSEPRDSAVYFCASGLGQANTGELFFGEGSRLTVL.

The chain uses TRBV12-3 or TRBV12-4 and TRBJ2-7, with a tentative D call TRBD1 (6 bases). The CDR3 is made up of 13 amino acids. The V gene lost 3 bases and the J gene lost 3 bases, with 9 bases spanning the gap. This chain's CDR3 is CASSLGHDYEQYF. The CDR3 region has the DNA TGTGCCAGCAGTTTGGGACACGACTACGAGCAGTACTTC.

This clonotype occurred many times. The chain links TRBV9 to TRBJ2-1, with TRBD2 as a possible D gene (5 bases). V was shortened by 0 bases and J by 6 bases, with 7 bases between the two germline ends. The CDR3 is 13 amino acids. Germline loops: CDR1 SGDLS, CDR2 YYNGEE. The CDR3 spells CASSVGLSNEQFF. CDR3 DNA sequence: TGTGCCAGCAGCGTAGGACTATCCAATGAGCAGTTCTTC.

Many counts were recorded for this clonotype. CDR3 residues: CSAFPGGYGNTQYF. DNA of the CDR3: TGCAGTGCTTTTCCGGGGGGATACGGGAATACGCAGTATTTT. The J gene is TRBJ2-3, the V gene TRBV20-1, with 7 bases matching TRBD2. Germline assignment: CDR1 DFQATT and CDR2 SNEGSKA (reference sequence). This CDR3 contains 14 residues. The V and J ends lost 5 bases and 7 bases, in that order; junction bases with no gene match: 12.

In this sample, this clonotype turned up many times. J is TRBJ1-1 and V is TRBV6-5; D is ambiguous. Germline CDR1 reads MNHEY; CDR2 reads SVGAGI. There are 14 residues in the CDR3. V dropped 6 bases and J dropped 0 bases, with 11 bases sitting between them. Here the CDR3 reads CASSLTFLNTEAFF. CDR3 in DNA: TGTGCCAGCAGCCTTACGTTTTTGAACACTGAAGCTTTCTTT.

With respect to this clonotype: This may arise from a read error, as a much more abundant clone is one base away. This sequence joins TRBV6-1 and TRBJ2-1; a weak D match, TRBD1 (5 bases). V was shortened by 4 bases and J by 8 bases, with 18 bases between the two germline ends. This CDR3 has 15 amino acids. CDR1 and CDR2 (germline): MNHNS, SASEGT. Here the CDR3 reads CASSGSGQGRDEQFF. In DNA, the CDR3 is TGTGCCAGCAGTGGATCAGGGCAGGGTCGGGATGAGCAGTTCTTC.

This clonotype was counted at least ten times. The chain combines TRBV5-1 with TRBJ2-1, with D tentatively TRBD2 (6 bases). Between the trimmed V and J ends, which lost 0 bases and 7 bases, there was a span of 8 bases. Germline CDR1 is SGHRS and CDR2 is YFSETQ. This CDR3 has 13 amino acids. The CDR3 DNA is TGCGCCAGCAGCTTGGGGACTACAAATGAGCAGTTCTTC. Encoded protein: CASSLGTTNEQFF.

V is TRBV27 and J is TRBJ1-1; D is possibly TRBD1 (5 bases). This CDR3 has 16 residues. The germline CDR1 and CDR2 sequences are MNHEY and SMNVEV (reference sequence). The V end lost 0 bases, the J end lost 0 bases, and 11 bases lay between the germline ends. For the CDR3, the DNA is TGTGCCAGCAGTTTATCTTCCGGGGCGATGAACACTGAAGCTTTCTTT. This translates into CASSLSSGAMNTEAFF.